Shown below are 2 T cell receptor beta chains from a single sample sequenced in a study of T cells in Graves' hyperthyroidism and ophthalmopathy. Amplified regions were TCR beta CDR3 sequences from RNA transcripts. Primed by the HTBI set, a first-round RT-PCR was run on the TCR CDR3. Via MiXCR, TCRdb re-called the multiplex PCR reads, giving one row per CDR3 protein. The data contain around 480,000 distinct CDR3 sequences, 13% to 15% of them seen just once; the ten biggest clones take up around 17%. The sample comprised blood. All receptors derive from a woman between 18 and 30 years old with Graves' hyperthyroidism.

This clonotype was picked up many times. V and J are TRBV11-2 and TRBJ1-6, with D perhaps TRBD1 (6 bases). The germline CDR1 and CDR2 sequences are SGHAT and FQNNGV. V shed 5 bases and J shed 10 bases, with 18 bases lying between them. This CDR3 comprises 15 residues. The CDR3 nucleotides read TGTGCCAGCAGCCCAAGGGGGGGACTGGGATCACCCCTCCACTTT. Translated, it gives CASSPRGGLGSPLHF.

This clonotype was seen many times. CDR3 nucleotide sequence: TGTGCCAGCAGCCCAGAGTATACTAGCGGGAGTATCAAGTACTTC. As protein: CASSPEYTSGSIKYF. This chain links TRBV7-2 with TRBJ2-5; 11 nucleotides align to TRBD2. Germline CDR1 SGHTA, CDR2 FQGNSA. Trimming at V came to 5 bases and at J to 12 bases, leaving 14 bases not matched to a gene. The CDR3 is 15 amino acids.